The 8 T cell receptor beta chains below were found in one sample sequenced in a study of blood T cell repertoires in COVID-19. TCRdb's table, derived via immunoSEQ multiplex PCR, lists solely in-frame clones and lacks some. The table lists 310,000 or so clones, roughly 86% of them singletons. Sequenced input: peripheral blood. The receptors shown here come from a man aged 25-45 years with COVID-19, enrolled during active disease.

This rearrangement joins TRBV12-5 to TRBJ2-1, with D tentatively TRBD1 (7 bases). CDR1 is LGHNT and CDR2 is FRNRAP in the germline V gene. The V and J ends lost 1 base and 5 bases respectively, with 18 bases between them. The CDR3 loop spans 17 amino acids. CDR3 loop: CASGLARTGDSDNEQFF. The CDR3 DNA reads as TGTGCTAGTGGTTTGGCAAGAACAGGGGACTCAGACAATGAGCAGTTCTTC.

The CDR3 protein is CSAGGGLDDYNEQFF. For the CDR3, the DNA is TGCAGCGCCGGGGGGGGGCTAGATGACTACAATGAGCAGTTCTTC. This chain links TRBV29-1 with TRBJ2-1; 8 bases line up with TRBD2. CDR3 size: 15 residues. In germline, CDR1 is SQVTM, CDR2 ANQGSEA. V was pared by 7 bases and J by 3 bases, with 11 bases of the junction left unmatched.

The V and J genes are TRBV2 and TRBJ2-3; D is unclear. CDR1 SNHLY and CDR2 FYNNEI come from the germline V gene. Trimming took off 1 base at V and 1 base at J, with 9 bases between the two ends. The CDR3 covers 15 residues. The CDR3 bases are TGTGCCAGCAGTGAAGAGTACAGTGGCACAGATACGCAGTATTTT. It yields the protein CASSEEYSGTDTQYF.

The chain is built from TRBV10-3 and TRBJ2-1; the D gene is possibly TRBD2 (5 bases). V dropped 7 bases and J dropped 5 bases, with 15 bases sitting between them. This CDR3 has 14 amino acids. Germline-derived CDR1 and CDR2 are ENHRY and SYGVKD. CDR3 amino acids: CAITPSGNNNEQFF. DNA of the CDR3: TGTGCCATCACCCCCAGCGGAAATAACAATGAGCAGTTCTTC.

This chain uses TRBV29-1 with TRBJ2-7, with 9 bases matching TRBD2. This CDR3 region has 12 residues. From germline, CDR1 is SQVTM and CDR2 ANQGSEA. Unmatched junction bases numbered 5, after V lost 7 bases and J lost 4 bases. The CDR3 region has the DNA TGCAGCGCCCGGACTAGCGAATACGAGCAGTACTTC. Translated: CSARTSEYEQYF.

The chain has TRBV7-9 and TRBJ2-2; 7 nucleotides agree with TRBD1. The CDR3 loop spans 15 amino acids. CDR1 is SEHNR and CDR2 is FQNEAQ in the germline V gene (reference sequence). The J segment lost 7 bases and the V segment lost 3 bases, leaving 8 bases of the junction unmatched. The CDR3 nucleotides read TGTGCCAGCAGCTTCGGCGTAGGGGGCATCGGGGAGCTGTTTTTT. This sequence encodes CASSFGVGGIGELFF.

This chain links TRBV7-2 with TRBJ2-1, with 9 positions matching TRBD2. This CDR3 spans 14 amino acids. Germline CDR1 SGHTA, CDR2 FQGNSA. The V gene end was trimmed by 3 bases and the J gene end by 7 bases; junction bases not matched to a gene: 4. This CDR3 reads CASSLGGRGNEQFF. The CDR3 nucleotides read TGTGCCAGCAGCTTGGGCGGGAGGGGGAATGAGCAGTTCTTC.

This sequence joins TRBV4-1 and TRBJ2-2, with 13 bases that match TRBD2. Per germline, CDR1 MGHRA and CDR2 YSYEKL. V lost 3 bases to trimming and J lost 3 bases; unmatched junction nucleotides: 7. The CDR3 has 18 amino acids. The CDR3: CASSHTWGTSGDTGELFF. The DNA of the CDR3 is TGCGCCAGCAGCCACACCTGGGGGACTAGCGGGGACACCGGGGAGCTGTTTTTT.